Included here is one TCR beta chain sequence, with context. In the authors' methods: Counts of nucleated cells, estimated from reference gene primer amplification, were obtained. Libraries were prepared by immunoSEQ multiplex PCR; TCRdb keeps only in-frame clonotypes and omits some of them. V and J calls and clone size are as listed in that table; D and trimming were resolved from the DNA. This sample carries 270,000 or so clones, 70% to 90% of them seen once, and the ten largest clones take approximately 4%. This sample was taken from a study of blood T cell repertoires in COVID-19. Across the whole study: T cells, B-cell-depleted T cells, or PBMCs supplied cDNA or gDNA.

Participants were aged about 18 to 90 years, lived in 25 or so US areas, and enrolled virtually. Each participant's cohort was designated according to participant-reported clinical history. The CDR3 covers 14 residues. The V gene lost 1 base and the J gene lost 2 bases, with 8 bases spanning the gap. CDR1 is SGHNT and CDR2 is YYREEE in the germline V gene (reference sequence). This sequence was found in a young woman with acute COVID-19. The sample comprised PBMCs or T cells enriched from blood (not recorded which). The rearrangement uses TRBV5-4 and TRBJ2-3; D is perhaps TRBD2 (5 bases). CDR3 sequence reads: CASSLYGVTDTQYF. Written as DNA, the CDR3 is TGTGCCAGCAGCTTGTACGGGGTCACAGATACGCAGTATTTT.